This passage covers 7 T cell receptor beta chains from one sample sequenced in a study of cytomegalovirus exposure and HLA in healthy donors. In the PCR, 60 Vbeta and 13 Jbeta primers were used. Data came from immunoSEQ multiplex PCR; TCRdb stores just in-frame clones and leaves some out. This table has 130,000 to 150,000 clones, roughly 80% appearing once. Sample: PBMCs. The receptor set was obtained from a woman between 25 and 40 years old in good health and CMV-seronegative.

This chain uses TRBV7-9 with TRBJ2-7; D might be TRBD2 (7 bases). The CDR3 is made up of 15 amino acids. Trimming took 5 bases from V and 4 from J, leaving 18 bases between them. CDR1 SEHNR and CDR2 FQNEAQ come from the germline V gene (reference sequence). This CDR3 reads CASSAPRGALYEQYF. The CDR3 DNA is TGTGCCAGCAGCGCCCCTCGGGGGGCCCTATACGAGCAGTACTTC. Full variable domain (remainder filled in from reference TRBV7-9 and TRBJ2-7): DTGVSQNPRHKITKRGQNVTFRCDPISEHNRLYWYRQTLGQGPEFLTYFQNEAQLEKSRLLSDRFSAERPKGSFSTLEIQRTEQGDSAMYLCASSAPRGALYEQYFGPGTRLTVT.

The DNA for the CDR3 is TGTGCCAGCTCACCAACGGGCGGGGACAATGAGCAGTTCTTC. Translating gives CASSPTGGDNEQFF. This sequence joins TRBV18 and TRBJ2-1; D may be TRBD2 (6 bases). Looked up from germline, CDR1 is KGHSH and CDR2 is LQKENI. V was cut by 2 bases and J by 5 bases, with 10 bases left in between. The CDR3 sequence is 14 residues long.

The chain recombines TRBV27 with TRBJ2-7; a possible D gene is TRBD2 (5 bases). Germline V gene data show CDR1 as MNHEY and CDR2 as SMNVEV (reference sequence). The V end lost 2 bases, the J end lost 3 bases, and 14 bases lay between the germline ends. This CDR3 has 15 residues. This CDR3 is CASSLKPRGDYEQYF. The CDR3 DNA sequence: TGTGCCAGCAGTTTAAAGCCCCGGGGAGACTACGAGCAGTACTTC.

This sequence joins TRBV7-9 and TRBJ1-4; the match to TRBD1 covers 12 bases. The trim removed 4 bases at V and 3 bases at J, leaving 9 bases unmatched. CDR1 and CDR2 (germline): SEHNR, FQNEAQ (reference sequence). The CDR3 covers 18 residues. CDR3 loop: CASSSPPGQGASNEKLFF. The CDR3 region has the DNA TGTGCCAGCAGCTCCCCTCCGGGACAGGGGGCGTCTAATGAAAAACTGTTTTTT.

This clone was found once. Other DNA sequences within the sample encode an identical CDR3. The gene calls are TRBV19 and TRBJ1-5; maybe TRBD1 (6 bases). Looked up from germline, CDR1 is LNHDA and CDR2 is SQIVND (reference sequence). This CDR3 has 18 residues. Trimming took off 5 bases at V and 0 bases at J, with 20 bases between the two ends. The CDR3 loop is CASSVGAEVVYSNQPQHF. In DNA, the CDR3 is TGTGCCAGTAGTGTGGGGGCGGAGGTCGTCTATAGCAATCAGCCCCAGCATTTT.

This clone has just one count. The gene calls are TRBV11-2 and TRBJ2-1; D gene unclear. The V end lost 5 bases, the J end lost 0 bases, and 8 bases lay between the germline ends. The CDR3 covers 14 residues. Germline V gene sequence: CDR1 SGHAT, CDR2 FQNNGV. For the CDR3, the DNA is TGTGCCAGCAGCACCCTCAGCTCCTACAATGAGCAGTTCTTC. It encodes CASSTLSSYNEQFF.

The sample holds one count of this clone. The chain recombines TRBV7-9 with TRBJ2-4, with TRBD1 as a possible D gene (6 bases). The CDR3 runs 14 residues. Germline loops: CDR1 SEHNR, CDR2 FQNEAQ (reference sequence). Trimming took off 6 bases at V and 5 bases at J, with 14 bases between the two ends. CDR3 coding DNA: TGTGCCAGCAGAGGCAACAGGGTGGAAAACATTCAGTACTTC. This codes for CASRGNRVENIQYF.